The 21 T cell receptor beta chains below were found in one sample sequenced in a study of CD8+CD57+ T cells in acquired aplastic anemia (dated by TCRdb to 2016 to 2019). Instrument used: Illumina HiSeq 2000. Genomic DNA was used as template for profiling of TCR beta VDJ combinations and CDR3 sequences. TCRdb applied fastp at Q25 and MiXCR to the public reads, then kept only in-frame beta chains. Rows with one shared CDR3 protein collapse into an entry with the most common genes and DNA. Within this sample are under 350,000 distinct CDR3 sequences, with under 60% of them counted one time only. The ten largest clones capture 1% to 1.5% of the sample. The patients picked for sequencing were ones in whom flow cytometry had shown an expansion of CD8+CD57+ cells. The source material was sorted CD4+, CD8+, or CD8+CD57+ T cells (not recorded which) from PBMCs. Source of these receptors: a human donor with aplastic anemia.

There are many counts of this clonotype. CDR3 loop: CASMVHVDFSGNTIYF. The CDR3 DNA sequence: TGTGCCAGCATGGTCCATGTGGATTTCTCTGGAAACACCATATATTTT. The rearrangement joins TRBV6-1 to TRBJ1-3; D call uncertain. Germline lookup yields CDR1 MNHNS and CDR2 SASEGT. The V end was cut by 7 bases, the J end by 0 bases, with 16 bases between. There are 16 residues in the CDR3.

V gene TRBV20-1 combines with J gene TRBJ2-2, with no clear D. The germline gives CDR1 DFQATT, CDR2 SNEGSKA (reference sequence). The V gene lost 6 bases and the J gene lost 4 bases, with 18 bases spanning the gap. This CDR3 spans 15 amino acids. The CDR3 region is CSAKGLGRSTGELFF. The DNA for the CDR3 is TGCAGTGCGAAAGGCCTCGGAAGATCCACCGGGGAGCTGTTTTTT.

The rearrangement uses TRBV10-3 and TRBJ2-7; 13 bases align to TRBD2. This CDR3 has 15 residues. The germline V gene encodes CDR1 ENHRY and CDR2 SYGVKD. Trimming at V came to 8 bases and at J to 0 bases, leaving 4 bases not matched to a gene. The CDR3 DNA sequence: TGTGCCATCTGGGGGACTAGCGGGACCTCCTACGAGCAGTACTTC. Protein product: CAIWGTSGTSYEQYF.

The chain employs TRBV7-8 and TRBJ2-7; no reliable D call. Germline V gives CDR1 SGHVS, CDR2 FQNEAQ. The CDR3 is 14 residues long. Trimming took 3 bases from V and 0 from J, leaving 9 bases between them. The CDR3 loop is CASSFVRVSYEQYF. CDR3 bases: TGTGCCAGCAGCTTTGTACGGGTCTCCTACGAGCAGTACTTC.

CDR3 sequence: CSAVSMGTEAFF. DNA of the CDR3: TGCAGCGCAGTAAGTATGGGCACTGAAGCTTTCTTT. The chain employs TRBV29-1 and TRBJ1-1; no reliable D call. The CDR3 extends over 12 amino acids. Germline values: CDR1 SQVTM, CDR2 ANQGSEA. V lost 7 bases, J lost 4 bases, and 13 bases lay in between.

This clonotype was counted many times. The CDR3 DNA reads as TGTGCCATCAGTGAACGTGACACTCACTCTGGAAACACCATATATTTT. The encoded protein is CAISERDTHSGNTIYF. The V call is TRBV10-3, the J call TRBJ1-3; D uncertain. Germline CDR1 reads ENHRY; CDR2 reads SYGVKD. The CDR3 length is 16 residues. The germline V and J ends were trimmed by 3 bases and 0 bases, with 12 bases remaining between them.

The V call is TRBV5-1, the J call TRBJ2-3, with a possible D match to TRBD2 (7 bases). The length of the CDR3 is 16 residues. Trimming cost V 4 bases and J 3 bases, with 18 bases left between them. Germline V lookup: CDR1 SGHRS, CDR2 YFSETQ. This chain's CDR3 is CASSLRPAGATDTQYF. The CDR3 DNA is TGCGCCAGCAGCCTTCGCCCTGCGGGGGCTACAGATACGCAGTATTTT. The full variable domain, completed using reference TRBV5-1 and TRBJ2-3, is KAGVTQTPRYLIKTRGQQVTLSCSPISGHRSVSWYQQTPGQGLQFLFEYFSETQRNKGNFPGRFSGRQFSNSRSEMNVSTLELGDSALYLCASSLRPAGATDTQYFGPGTRLTVL.

This clonotype was seen ten or more times. The rearrangement links TRBV19 to TRBJ1-2; D perhaps matches TRBD1 (5 bases). The germline V gene encodes CDR1 LNHDA and CDR2 SQIVND (reference sequence). V was shortened by 7 bases and J by 0 bases, with 21 bases between the two germline ends. The CDR3 is 17 amino acids. This CDR3 is CASTSAGMGTANYGYTF. CDR3 nucleotides: TGTGCCAGTACATCGGCAGGGATGGGAACGGCTAACTATGGCTACACCTTC. Based on the CDR3 plus reference TRBV19 and TRBJ1-2, the full variable domain is DGGITQSPKYLFRKEGQNVTLSCEQNLNHDAMYWYRQDPGQGLRLIYYSQIVNDFQKGDIAEGYSVSREKKESFPLTVTSAQKNPTAFYLCASTSAGMGTANYGYTFGSGTRLTVV.

There are a few counts of this clonotype. One base away lies a much larger clone, so this may be a sequencing read error. The chain uses TRBV9 and TRBJ2-7; TRBD2 matches at 8 bases. Germline CDR1 is SGDLS and CDR2 is YYNGEE. V lost 5 bases, J lost 2 bases, and 12 bases stayed unmatched. The CDR3 has 16 residues. The CDR3 DNA reads TGTGCCAGCAGGGGGGGGGGGCGGGGGGCTACCTACGAGCAGTACTTC. Translated: CASRGGGRGATYEQYF.

This clonotype was found many times. The V gene is TRBV20-1, the J gene TRBJ2-2, with D unresolved. CDR1 DFQATT and CDR2 SNEGSKA come from the germline V gene (reference sequence). The CDR3 consists of 14 residues. The CDR3 coding sequence is TGCAGCACCCAGAGCCCCGAGAACACCGGGGAGCTGTTTTTT. It specifies CSTQSPENTGELFF.

A word on this clonotype: A single base separates this from a much larger clone, so it may be a read error. The chain is built from TRBV5-1 and TRBJ2-5, with 8 bases fitting TRBD1. The CDR3 spans 14 residues. V lost 4 bases, J lost 3 bases, and 5 bases stayed unmatched. CDR1 and CDR2 (germline): SGHRS, YFSETQ. CDR3 residues: CASSRTGRKETQYF. Here the CDR3 DNA reads TGCGCCAGCAGCCGGACAGGGCGCAAAGAGACCCAGTACTTC.

J is TRBJ2-3 and V is TRBV9; weak D call: TRBD1 (5 bases). The germline V and J ends were trimmed by 5 bases and 2 bases, with 18 bases remaining between them. Per germline, CDR1 SGDLS and CDR2 YYNGEE. The CDR3 loop spans 16 amino acids. The CDR3 is CASSLGYQGPTDTQYF. In DNA form, the CDR3 reads TGTGCCAGCAGTTTAGGATATCAGGGCCCCACAGATACGCAGTATTTT.

This clonotype was counted between two and nine times. This rearrangement joins TRBV20-1 to TRBJ2-5; D is uncertain. This CDR3 contains 13 residues. CDR1 is DFQATT and CDR2 is SNEGSKA in the germline V gene (reference sequence). Between the trimmed V and J ends, which lost 6 bases and 5 bases, there was a span of 16 bases. For the CDR3, the DNA is TGCAGTGCCCGCGTCGGCATTGGGGAGACCCAGTACTTC. This encodes CSARVGIGETQYF.

With regard to this clonotype: At one end the junction does not follow the germline gene, possibly because of a read error. The rearrangement uses TRBV9 and TRBJ2-7; 11 nucleotides line up with TRBD2. CDR1 and CDR2 (germline): SGDLS, YYNGEE. The CDR3 length is 17 residues. CDR3 nucleotide sequence: TGTGCCAGCAGCGTAGGGTGGTCTAGCGGGGGGCGGAATGAGCGGTTCTTC. Encoded protein: CASSVGWSSGGRNERFF.

The chain couples TRBV10-3 to TRBJ2-3, with 11 bases matching TRBD2. The CDR3 has 16 residues. CDR1 ENHRY and CDR2 SYGVKD come from the germline V gene. The V and J ends lost 2 bases and 6 bases, in that order; junction bases with no gene match: 7. The CDR3 DNA sequence: TGTGCCATCAGTGAGCAAACTAGCGGGGGAGCCGATACGCAGTATTTT. Protein: CAISEQTSGGADTQYF.

The chain couples TRBV10-3 to TRBJ1-1, with a tentative D call TRBD1 (6 bases). With 3 bases removed from V and 1 base from J, the gap between germline ends came to 15 bases. Germline values: CDR1 ENHRY, CDR2 SYGVKD. This CDR3 region has 16 residues. The CDR3 loop reads CAISERITGTNTEAFF. The CDR3 DNA is TGTGCCATCAGTGAACGGATCACAGGGACGAACACTGAAGCTTTCTTT.

This clonotype was observed many times. The chain employs TRBV6-2 or TRBV6-3 and TRBJ1-5; D uncertain. With 5 bases removed from V and 0 bases from J, the gap between germline ends came to 5 bases. This CDR3 has 13 amino acids. Germline V lookup: CDR1 MNHEY, CDR2 SVGEGT. The DNA of the CDR3 is TGTGCCAGCAGTACAAATAGCAATCAGCCCCAGCATTTT. The encoded protein is CASSTNSNQPQHF.

The chain employs TRBV20-1 and TRBJ2-7, with D maybe TRBD2 (5 bases). V lost 3 bases to trimming and J lost 6 bases, with 21 bases between them. This CDR3 contains 15 residues. CDR1 and CDR2 (germline): DFQATT, SNEGSKA (reference sequence). This CDR3 reads CSASVLSRGRAEQYF. As DNA, the CDR3 is TGCAGTGCTAGTGTCCTTTCCCGGGGTAGGGCCGAGCAGTACTTC.

The CDR3 loop is CASKRGSETEAFF. The CDR3 DNA sequence: TGTGCCAGCAAGAGGGGAAGTGAAACTGAAGCTTTCTTT. V is TRBV2 and J is TRBJ1-1, with D tentatively TRBD1 (5 bases). The V gene's germline CDR1 is SNHLY and CDR2 FYNNEI. V was shortened by 7 bases and J by 5 bases, with 14 bases between the two germline ends. CDR3 length: 13 amino acids.

This chain connects TRBV7-6 to TRBJ2-1, with a possible D match to TRBD1 (6 bases). The CDR3 length is 14 residues. The germline V gene encodes CDR1 SGHVS and CDR2 FNYEAQ. V gave up 1 base and J gave up 10 bases, with 14 bases separating them. DNA of the CDR3: TGTGCCAGCAGCTTAGGAACAGGGTTAGACGAGCAGTTCTTC. Translated, it gives CASSLGTGLDEQFF.

There are many counts of this clonotype. The chain uses TRBV2 and TRBJ1-3; 9 bases line up with TRBD1. Germline V lookup: CDR1 SNHLY, CDR2 FYNNEI. V gave up 8 bases and J gave up 4 bases; unmatched junction bases: 0. The CDR3 spans 12 residues. CDR3: CASGTGGNTIYF. CDR3 bases: TGTGCCAGCGGGACAGGGGGAAACACCATATATTTT.